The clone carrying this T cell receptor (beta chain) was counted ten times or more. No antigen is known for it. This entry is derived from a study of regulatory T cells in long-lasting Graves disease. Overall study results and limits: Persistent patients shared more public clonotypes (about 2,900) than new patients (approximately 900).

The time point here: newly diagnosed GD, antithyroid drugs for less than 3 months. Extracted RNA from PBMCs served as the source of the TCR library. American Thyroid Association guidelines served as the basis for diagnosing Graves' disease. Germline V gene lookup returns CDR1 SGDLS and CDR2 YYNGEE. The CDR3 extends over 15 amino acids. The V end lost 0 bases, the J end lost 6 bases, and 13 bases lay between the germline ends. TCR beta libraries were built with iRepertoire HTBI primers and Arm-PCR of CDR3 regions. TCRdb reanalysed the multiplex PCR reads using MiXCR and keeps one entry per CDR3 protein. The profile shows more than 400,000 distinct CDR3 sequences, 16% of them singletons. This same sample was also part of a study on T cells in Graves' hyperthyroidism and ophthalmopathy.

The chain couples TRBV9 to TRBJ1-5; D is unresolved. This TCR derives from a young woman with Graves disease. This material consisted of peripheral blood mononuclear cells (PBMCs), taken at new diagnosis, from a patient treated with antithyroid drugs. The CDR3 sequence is CASSVDGGPSQPQHF. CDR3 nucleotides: TGTGCCAGCAGCGTAGACGGAGGCCCTAGTCAGCCCCAGCATTTT.